This T cell receptor (beta chain) was retrieved from a study of OX40 agonist ivuxolimab in advanced cancers. Study at large: Patients received ivuxolimab, an intravenous treatment, every 2 weeks at 0.01 to 10 mg/kg.

V gave up 5 bases and J gave up 5 bases; unmatched junction bases: 5. This CDR3 region has 13 residues. Germline loops: CDR1 MGHDK, CDR2 SYGVNS. This clone was seen just once. Other nucleotide sequences from this sample produce the same CDR3. Blood draws occurred at baseline, cycle 4 day 1, and cycle 7 day 1. Data came from immunoSEQ multiplex PCR; TCRdb stores just in-frame clones and leaves some out. The sample carries around 70,000 clones, around four fifths recorded once. Sequencing used CD4+ or CD8+ T cells sorted from blood, obtained in a trial of the OX40 agonist ivuxolimab. V is TRBV25-1 and J is TRBJ1-1; 7 bases fit TRBD1. This clonotype was sampled from an adult with an advanced solid tumor such as melanoma, head and neck, liver or kidney cancer. Here the CDR3 DNA reads TGTGCCAGCAGTCAGGGGGTAGGAACTGAAGCTTTCTTT. It encodes CASSQGVGTEAFF.